These 20 T cell receptor beta chains came from one sample sequenced in a study of PD-1 blockade in classical Hodgkin lymphoma. Every patient had relapsed following autologous stem cell transplantation, and cohorts differed in brentuximab vedotin exposure. Assay used: immunoSEQ multiplex PCR; TCRdb lists only in-frame clones, some missing. The top ten clones hold around 8.3% of a sample with about 17,000 clones, 65% of them seen once. This material consisted of peripheral blood mononuclear cells (PBMCs), taken before the second cycle of nivolumab. The origin of the receptors is a human donor with classical Hodgkin lymphoma.

This chain joins TRBV7-2 and TRBJ2-2, with D unclear. This CDR3 has 15 residues. Trimming stripped 1 base from V and 2 bases from J, with 8 bases between. Germline V gene lookup returns CDR1 SGHTA and CDR2 FQGNSA. CDR3 region: CASSLGFSNTGELFF. CDR3 nucleotide sequence: TGTGCCAGCAGCTTAGGGTTTTCTAACACCGGGGAGCTGTTTTTT.

This clone was counted once. The J gene is TRBJ2-3, the V gene TRBV5-1, with a weak D call TRBD2 (5 bases). V was shortened by 7 bases and J by 0 bases, with 15 bases between the two germline ends. The CDR3 spans 15 residues. Germline lookup yields CDR1 SGHRS and CDR2 YFSETQ. For the CDR3, the DNA is TGCGCCAGCCGCACGACGGGGTCTAGCACAGATACGCAGTATTTT. Amino acid sequence: CASRTTGSSTDTQYF.

DNA for the CDR3: TGTGCCAGCAGTTCCCTCGGCAGTAACAATGAGCAGTTCTTC. This encodes CASSSLGSNNEQFF. This chain uses TRBV27 with TRBJ2-1; D is uncertain. Trimming cost V 4 bases and J 5 bases, with 12 bases left between them. The CDR3 totals 14 residues. Germline V gives CDR1 MNHEY, CDR2 SMNVEV (reference sequence).

The CDR3 spells CASSPSGGFYGYTF. The CDR3 DNA reads as TGTGCCAGCAGTCCGTCTGGGGGGTTCTATGGCTACACCTTC. The chain has TRBV6-5 and TRBJ1-2, with a tentative D call TRBD1 (5 bases). The CDR3 is 14 amino acids. CDR1 is MNHEY and CDR2 is SVGAGI in the germline V gene. Trimming left V 5 bases short and J 4 bases short, with 14 bases between.

The chain employs TRBV5-1 and TRBJ2-1, with a possible D match to TRBD2 (6 bases). From germline, CDR1 is SGHRS and CDR2 YFSETQ. The length of the CDR3 is 12 residues. V dropped 5 bases and J dropped 6 bases, with 9 bases sitting between them. The CDR3: CASSLTSNEQFF. The DNA of the CDR3 is TGCGCCAGCAGTTTGACTAGCAATGAGCAGTTCTTC.

CDR3: CASSLLSTGGNTF. CDR3 DNA: TGTGCCAGCAGCTTACTTTCGACAGGGGGTAACACCTTC. The chain combines TRBV11-1 with TRBJ1-2; TRBD1 matches 9 bases. Germline assignment: CDR1 SGHAT and CDR2 FQDESV (reference sequence). After removal of 2 bases from V and 12 bases from J, the junction contained 7 bases not matched to a gene. The CDR3 runs to 13 residues.

This chain uses TRBV30 with TRBJ1-2; D uncertain. This CDR3 contains 14 residues. Per the germline V gene, CDR1 is GTSNPN and CDR2 is SVGIG (reference sequence). V lost 0 bases and J 7 bases, leaving 15 bases between the germline ends. The DNA for the CDR3 is TGTGCCTGGAGTGTCATCAGAGGAGAGGCTGGCTACACCTTC. Its protein is CAWSVIRGEAGYTF. Full variable domain (remainder filled in from reference TRBV30 and TRBJ1-2): SQTIHQWPATLVQPVGSPLSLECTVEGTSNPNLYWYRQAAGRGLQLLFYSVGIGQISSEVPQNLSASRPQDRQFILSSKKLLLSDSGFYLCAWSVIRGEAGYTFGSGTRLTVV.

The rearrangement links TRBV18 to TRBJ2-1; 13 bases are shared with TRBD2. Trimming cost V 3 bases and J 14 bases; bases outside gene matches: 10. Germline V gene lookup returns CDR1 KGHSH and CDR2 LQKENI. The CDR3 consists of 15 residues. The CDR3 is CASSPSTSGRAVEFF. The CDR3, as DNA: TGTGCCAGCTCACCGAGTACTAGCGGGAGGGCCGTGGAGTTCTTC.

A remark on this clone: This sample includes further DNA sequences coding for the same CDR3. J is TRBJ2-7 and V is TRBV18, with D perhaps matching TRBD2 (5 bases). Germline V gives CDR1 KGHSH, CDR2 LQKENI. CDR3 length: 16 amino acids. Trimming removed 3 bases from V and 3 bases from J, with 18 bases in between. This chain's CDR3 is CASSPPKGAADYEQYF. CDR3 nucleotides: TGTGCCAGCTCACCGCCGAAGGGAGCGGCAGACTACGAGCAGTACTTC.

This clone has just a few counts. The genes are TRBV7-9 and TRBJ2-1; 11 nucleotides align to TRBD2. This CDR3 has 15 amino acids. V shed 5 bases and J 10 bases; nucleotides not matched to a gene: 10. Germline CDR1 is SEHNR and CDR2 is FQNEAQ (reference sequence). Here the CDR3 reads CASSEGLAGKGEQFF. The DNA for the CDR3 is TGTGCCAGCAGCGAAGGACTAGCGGGCAAGGGCGAGCAGTTCTTC.

The chain employs TRBV2 and TRBJ2-4; unclear D gene. Germline V gene sequence: CDR1 SNHLY, CDR2 FYNNEI. V was clipped by 3 bases and J by 0 bases, with 12 bases between them. The length of the CDR3 is 16 residues. The CDR3 sequence: CASSDGERIAKNIQYF. CDR3 DNA: TGTGCCAGCAGTGATGGAGAACGGATAGCCAAAAACATTCAGTACTTC.

The chain employs TRBV28 and TRBJ2-5; the match to TRBD1 covers 9 bases. Losses at the gene ends were 4 bases for V and 3 bases for J; bases not matched to a gene: 6. The CDR3 has 15 residues. The V gene's germline CDR1 is MDHEN and CDR2 SYDVKM. In DNA, the CDR3 is TGTGCCAGCAGTTCCTCCCGGACAGGGGAAGAGACCCAGTACTTC. It encodes CASSSSRTGEETQYF.

The V gene is TRBV18, the J gene TRBJ1-5; D is undetermined. The CDR3 consists of 16 residues. V was clipped by 3 bases and J by 9 bases, with 21 bases between them. The V gene's germline CDR1 is KGHSH and CDR2 LQKENI. CDR3 DNA: TGTGCCAGCTCACCTGCTAGTGTGGGCGACGGACGGCCCCAGCATTTT. Its protein is CASSPASVGDGRPQHF. The full variable domain, in which reference TRBV18 and TRBJ1-5 provide the parts outside the CDR3, is NAGVMQNPRHLVRRRGQEARLRCSPMKGHSHVYWYRQLPEEGLKFMVYLQKENIIDESGMPKERFSAEFPKEGPSILRIQQVVRGDSAAYFCASSPASVGDGRPQHFGDGTRLSIL.

This chain links TRBV10-3 with TRBJ1-1; maybe TRBD1 (6 bases). Trimming took 0 bases from V and 4 from J, leaving 9 bases between them. Germline V lookup: CDR1 ENHRY, CDR2 SYGVKD. This CDR3 has 14 residues. The CDR3 protein is CAISESGGGTEAFF. CDR3 in DNA: TGTGCCATCAGTGAGTCGGGAGGGGGCACTGAAGCTTTCTTT.

V and J are TRBV28 and TRBJ2-1; TRBD2 agrees at 7 bases. CDR1 is MDHEN, CDR2 SYDVKM, per germline. The ends lost 3 bases at V and 2 bases at J; junction bases unmatched: 7. This CDR3 is built from 16 residues. The CDR3 is CASSFRPSGTYNEQFF. In DNA, the CDR3 is TGTGCCAGCAGTTTTCGGCCTAGCGGTACCTACAATGAGCAGTTCTTC.

This chain uses TRBV9 with TRBJ2-1; 7 bases align to TRBD2. This CDR3 has 15 amino acids. The V and J ends lost 4 bases and 0 bases, in that order; junction bases with no gene match: 4. CDR1 is SGDLS, CDR2 YYNGEE, per germline. The CDR3 DNA is TGTGCCAGCAGCAGGACTAGTCGCTCCTACAATGAGCAGTTCTTC. It translates to CASSRTSRSYNEQFF.

V gene TRBV5-8 combines with J gene TRBJ2-7; tentative D call: TRBD2 (6 bases). Trimming pared 4 bases from V and 6 bases from J, leaving 20 bases between. Per germline, CDR1 SGHTS and CDR2 YDEGEE. CDR3 length: 15 residues. CDR3 sequence: CASSGRALARGEQYF. CDR3 DNA: TGTGCCAGCAGCGGCCGTGCGCTAGCGAGAGGCGAGCAGTACTTC.

This rearrangement joins TRBV11-2 to TRBJ2-3, with TRBD1 as a possible D gene (6 bases). The CDR3 sequence is 17 residues long. Germline CDR1 reads SGHAT; CDR2 reads FQNNGV. V was pared by 1 base and J by 2 bases, with 16 bases between. In nucleotides, the CDR3 is TGTGCCAGCAGCTTAGTCCCGCCGGGACACCTCACAGATACGCAGTATTTT. Translated: CASSLVPPGHLTDTQYF.

The rearrangement joins TRBV7-9 to TRBJ1-2, with D maybe TRBD1 (5 bases). V was clipped by 1 base and J by 3 bases, with 18 bases between them. This CDR3 has 17 residues. The germline gives CDR1 SEHNR, CDR2 FQNEAQ (reference sequence). CDR3 residues: CASSLGRRIQGDYGYTF. The CDR3 DNA sequence: TGTGCCAGCAGCTTAGGTCGGCGGATCCAGGGCGACTATGGCTACACCTTC.

This sequence joins TRBV19 and TRBJ2-1; TRBD2 aligns across 11 bases. The CDR3 is 16 amino acids. Germline lookup yields CDR1 LNHDA and CDR2 SQIVND (reference sequence). Trimming cost V 5 bases and J 6 bases; bases outside gene matches: 9. The CDR3 sequence: CASSAYLAGGGNEQFF. CDR3 bases: TGTGCCAGTAGTGCGTACCTAGCGGGAGGAGGCAATGAGCAGTTCTTC.